The 22 T cell receptor beta chains below were found in one sample sequenced in a study of T cells in Graves' hyperthyroidism and ophthalmopathy. TCR beta CDR3 regions were amplified from RNA. RT-PCR in the first round (using the HTBI primer set) targeted the TCR CDR3. TCRdb used MiXCR to reprocess the multiplex PCR reads, holding one entry per CDR3 protein. This sample has nearly 750,000 distinct CDR3 sequences; approximately 36% occur once, and the top ten carry around 30%. The sample comprised blood. All receptors come from a woman in her thirties or forties with Graves' hyperthyroidism.

This clonotype was seen ten or more times. The chain recombines TRBV10-3 with TRBJ1-5; 7 nucleotides agree with TRBD1. Germline V gene sequence: CDR1 ENHRY, CDR2 SYGVKD. V lost 2 bases, J lost 5 bases, and 0 bases stayed unmatched. CDR3 length equals 13 residues. The CDR3 nucleotides are TGTGCCATCAGTGAGACAGGGGATCAGCCCCAGCATTTT. This encodes CAISETGDQPQHF.

This clonotype came up many times. The CDR3 region has the DNA TGTGCCAGCAGCGTAGGGGGTATCGCGGCAGTCCTCCACTTT. Residues: CASSVGGIAAVLHF. The chain recombines TRBV9 with TRBJ1-6; no clear D. From germline, CDR1 is SGDLS and CDR2 YYNGEE. Trimming shortened V by 0 bases and J by 15 bases, and 16 bases separated the two germline ends. The CDR3 contains 14 residues.

This clonotype was seen at least ten times. This chain links TRBV6-5 with TRBJ2-7; either TRBD1 or TRBD2 may fit D (6 bases each). Germline loops: CDR1 MNHEY, CDR2 SVGAGI. CDR3 length equals 11 residues. V was clipped by 7 bases and J by 6 bases, with 10 bases between them. The CDR3 reads CASKGGSEQYF. The CDR3 nucleotides read TGTGCCAGCAAGGGGGGTTCCGAGCAGTACTTC.

This clonotype has just a few counts. This chain uses TRBV19 with TRBJ2-5; 8 bases agree with TRBD1. Trimming at V came to 7 bases and at J to 5 bases, leaving 15 bases not matched to a gene. CDR1 is LNHDA, CDR2 SQIVND, per germline (reference sequence). The CDR3 has 16 amino acids. The CDR3 DNA follows: TGTGCCAGTAAGGAACTAGACAGGGGAAAGGGGGAGACCCAGTACTTC. Encoded protein: CASKELDRGKGETQYF.

This clonotype was picked up one time. This chain connects TRBV10-3 to TRBJ2-5; no reliable D call. Germline values: CDR1 ENHRY, CDR2 SYGVKD. This CDR3 contains 13 residues. Trimming stripped 6 bases from V and 2 bases from J, with 10 bases between. The CDR3 loop is CAIRANTQETQYF. The CDR3, as DNA: TGTGCCATCAGAGCTAACACACAAGAGACCCAGTACTTC.

J is TRBJ2-7 and V is TRBV7-8; tentative D call: TRBD2 (6 bases). The CDR3 runs 16 residues. V dropped 2 bases and J dropped 1 base, with 15 bases sitting between them. CDR1 and CDR2 (germline): SGHVS, FQNEAQ. The CDR3 loop reads CASSLLGGDVSYEQYF. DNA of the CDR3: TGTGCCAGCAGCTTATTGGGGGGAGACGTGTCCTACGAGCAGTACTTC. Full variable domain (rest looked up from reference TRBV7-8 and TRBJ2-7): GAGVSQSPRYKVAKRGQDVALRCDPISGHVSLFWYQQALGQGPEFLTYFQNEAQLDKSGLPSDRFFAERPEGSVSTLKIQRTQQEDSAVYLCASSLLGGDVSYEQYFGPGTRLTVT.

The V and J genes are TRBV7-3 and TRBJ1-5; possibly TRBD1 for D (6 bases). CDR3 length: 15 amino acids. The V end lost 5 bases, the J end lost 3 bases, and 14 bases lay between the germline ends. Germline values: CDR1 SGHTA, CDR2 FQGTGA. CDR3 in DNA: TGTGCCAGCAGCCCAGGGGATACGGCCAATCAGCCCCAGCATTTT. This sequence encodes CASSPGDTANQPQHF.

The V and J genes are TRBV6-5 and TRBJ1-4, with 10 bases fitting TRBD1. The CDR3 runs 14 residues. V was clipped by 5 bases and J by 8 bases; unmatched bases: 5. In germline, CDR1 is MNHEY, CDR2 SVGAGI. The CDR3 sequence: CASSAGTGVEKLFF. The CDR3 bases are TGTGCCAGCAGTGCCGGGACAGGGGTAGAAAAACTGTTTTTT.

This clonotype was counted only a few times. This chain joins TRBV11-2 and TRBJ1-1; D is perhaps TRBD1 (6 bases). The CDR3 spans 12 residues. The V end lost 7 bases, the J end lost 10 bases, and 16 bases lay between the germline ends. CDR1 and CDR2 from the germline V gene are SGHAT and FQNNGV. The CDR3 coding sequence is TGTGCCAGCAAGGGGGGCGGATGGGGAGCTTTCTTT. Translation gives CASKGGGWGAFF.

Concerning this clonotype itself: A read error may explain this, as a much larger clone is one base away. The rearrangement uses TRBV7-8 and TRBJ2-7, with TRBD1 matching over 8 bases. Germline V lookup: CDR1 SGHVS, CDR2 FQNEAQ. This CDR3 spans 14 amino acids. With V trimmed by 4 bases and J by 4 bases, 6 bases remained unmatched. The CDR3 DNA sequence: TGTGCCAGCAGCTGGGGCAGGGGGCGGTACGAGCAGTACTTC. It translates to CASSWGRGRYEQYF.

This clonotype was recorded at least ten times. The genes are TRBV10-3 and TRBJ2-2; maybe TRBD2 (7 bases). Per germline, CDR1 ENHRY and CDR2 SYGVKD. V was shortened by 5 bases and J by 1 base, with 11 bases between the two germline ends. The CDR3 covers 15 residues. The CDR3: CAISPGGLNTGELFF. CDR3 DNA: TGTGCCATCAGTCCGGGGGGCTTGAACACCGGGGAGCTGTTTTTT.

In the case of this clonotype: One end of the junction varies from germline; a read error may be responsible. The chain is built from TRBV7-6 and TRBJ2-5, with D hard to call. Germline V CDR1 and CDR2: SGHVS, FNYEAQ. The CDR3 consists of 13 residues. The CDR3 DNA follows: TGTGCCAGCAGCCTAGGTAGACAAGAGACCCAGTGCTTC. As protein: CASSLGRQETQCF.

The sample holds a few counts of this clonotype. The V call is TRBV9, the J call TRBJ1-5; D is uncertain. Trimming shortened V by 4 bases and J by 0 bases, and 14 bases separated the two germline ends. Germline V gene lookup returns CDR1 SGDLS and CDR2 YYNGEE. There are 16 residues in the CDR3. The CDR3 loop is CASSSRGPYSNQPQHF. The CDR3 region has the DNA TGTGCCAGCAGCTCCCGAGGGCCGTATAGCAATCAGCCCCAGCATTTT.

This clonotype was observed a handful of times. CDR3 sequence: CASSSGGRESEQYF. The DNA of the CDR3 is TGCGCCAGCAGCTCTGGCGGCAGGGAATCCGAGCAGTACTTC. The chain uses TRBV5-1 and TRBJ2-7; possibly TRBD1 for D (5 bases). Germline lookup yields CDR1 SGHRS and CDR2 YFSETQ. V lost 3 bases to trimming and J lost 6 bases, with 16 bases between them. There are 14 residues in the CDR3.

This sequence joins TRBV10-3 and TRBJ1-1; 9 positions agree with TRBD1. This CDR3 has 20 residues. The V segment lost 0 bases and the J segment 5 bases; nucleotides outside the gene matches: 19. CDR1 and CDR2 (germline): ENHRY, SYGVKD. CDR3 DNA: TGTGCCATCAGTGAGTCGCACGCGATAAGGACAGGGGAATTAGGAACTGAAGCTTTCTTT. Encoded protein: CAISESHAIRTGELGTEAFF.

The genes are TRBV25-1 and TRBJ1-2, with TRBD1 matching 9 bases. V was pared by 8 bases and J by 8 bases, with 12 bases of the junction left unmatched. The germline V gene has CDR1 MGHDK and CDR2 SYGVNS. The CDR3 has 14 residues. CDR3 region: CASLVYRGLGGYTF. The CDR3 nucleotides read TGTGCCAGCTTAGTGTACAGGGGGCTAGGGGGCTACACCTTC.

This clonotype was counted ten times or more. The chain employs TRBV20-1 and TRBJ1-5; D gene unclear. V was cut by 5 bases and J by 2 bases, with 13 bases left in between. CDR1 and CDR2 (germline): DFQATT, SNEGSKA (reference sequence). This CDR3 is 14 amino acids long. This chain's CDR3 is CSAGEGFGNQPQHF. For the CDR3, the DNA is TGCAGTGCTGGTGAGGGTTTCGGCAATCAGCCCCAGCATTTT.

This clonotype was seen only a few times. V is TRBV6-5 and J is TRBJ2-7; D possibly corresponds to TRBD1 (5 bases). This CDR3 region has 15 residues. V lost 6 bases to trimming and J lost 5 bases, with 20 bases between them. Per germline, CDR1 MNHEY and CDR2 SVGAGI. Written as DNA, the CDR3 is TGTGCCAGCAGCCAACCCAGGGATGTAATCGACGAGCAGTACTTC. This translates into CASSQPRDVIDEQYF.

The gene calls are TRBV20-1 and TRBJ2-7; 10 positions agree with TRBD2. The CDR3 has 17 amino acids. With 1 base clipped from V and 4 bases from J, the junction kept 13 bases outside the gene matches. Germline CDR1 DFQATT, CDR2 SNEGSKA (reference sequence). The CDR3: CSARGTSGPRGVYEQYF. The CDR3 coding sequence is TGCAGTGCTAGAGGGACTAGCGGACCCAGGGGGGTATACGAGCAGTACTTC.

This clonotype was seen a few times. This chain uses TRBV7-9 with TRBJ2-6; D is ambiguous. Trimming shortened V by 5 bases and J by 0 bases, and 8 bases separated the two germline ends. The CDR3 is 15 amino acids. Germline loops: CDR1 SEHNR, CDR2 FQNEAQ (reference sequence). The CDR3 protein is CASSRHSSGANVLTF. The DNA of the CDR3 is TGTGCCAGCAGCAGACACAGCTCTGGGGCCAACGTCCTGACTTTC.

This clonotype was observed many times. One end of the junction fails to match germline, which may point to a read error. V usage is TRBV7-9 and J usage is TRBJ1-6; D not resolved. This CDR3 spans 14 amino acids. Looked up from germline, CDR1 is SEHNR and CDR2 is FQNEAQ (reference sequence). The DNA for the CDR3 is TGTGCCAGCAGCTTATCCAGCTATAGTTCACCCCTCCACTTT. Its protein is CASSLSSYSSPLHF.

This clonotype was observed once. The V call is TRBV11-3, the J call TRBJ1-2; TRBD1 is a possible D gene (5 bases). V dropped 2 bases and J dropped 7 bases, with 11 bases sitting between them. The CDR3 has 13 residues. Germline-derived CDR1 and CDR2 are SGHNT and YENEEA. CDR3 in DNA: TGTGCCAGCAGCTTAAGAGGGGCAGCTGGCTACACCTTC. As protein: CASSLRGAAGYTF. The variable domain in full, completed from reference TRBV11-3 and TRBJ1-2, reads EAGVVQSPRYKIIEKKQPVAFWCNPISGHNTLYWYLQNLGQGPELLIRYENEEAVDDSQLPKDRFSAERLKGVDSTLKIQPAELGDSAVYLCASSLRGAAGYTFGSGTRLTVV.